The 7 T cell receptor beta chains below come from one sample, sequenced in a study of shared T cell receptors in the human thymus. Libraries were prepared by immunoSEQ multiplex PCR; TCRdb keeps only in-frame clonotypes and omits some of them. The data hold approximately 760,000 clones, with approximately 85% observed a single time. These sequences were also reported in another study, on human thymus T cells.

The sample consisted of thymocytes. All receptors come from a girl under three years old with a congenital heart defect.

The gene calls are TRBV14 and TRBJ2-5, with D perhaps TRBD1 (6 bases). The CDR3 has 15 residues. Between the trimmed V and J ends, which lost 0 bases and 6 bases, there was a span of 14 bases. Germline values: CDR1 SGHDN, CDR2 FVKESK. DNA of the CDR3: TGTGCCAGCAGCCAAGATCTTGAGGGGGTGAAGACCCAGTACTTC. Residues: CASSQDLEGVKTQYF. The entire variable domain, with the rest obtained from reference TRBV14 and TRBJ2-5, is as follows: EAGVTQFPSHSVIEKGQTVTLRCDPISGHDNLYWYRRVMGKEIKFLLHFVKESKQDESGMPNNRFLAERTGGTYSTLKVQPAELEDSGVYFCASSQDLEGVKTQYFGPGTRLLVL.

The CDR3 nucleotides read TGTGCCAGCAGTTCACGGCCCGGGACAGTACTCTACGAGCAGTACTTC. Its translation is CASSSRPGTVLYEQYF. V gene TRBV28 combines with J gene TRBJ2-7; TRBD1 matches 7 bases. The junction had 12 bases not matched to a gene; V was cut back by 4 bases and J by 3 bases. This CDR3 has 16 residues. Per germline, CDR1 MDHEN and CDR2 SYDVKM.

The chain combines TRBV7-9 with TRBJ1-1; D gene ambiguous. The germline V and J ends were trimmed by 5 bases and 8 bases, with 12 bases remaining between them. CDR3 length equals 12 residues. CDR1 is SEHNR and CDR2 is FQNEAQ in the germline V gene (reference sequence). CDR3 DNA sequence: TGTGCCAGCAGCCCAGGCGTTTGGGAAGCTTTCTTT. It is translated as CASSPGVWEAFF.

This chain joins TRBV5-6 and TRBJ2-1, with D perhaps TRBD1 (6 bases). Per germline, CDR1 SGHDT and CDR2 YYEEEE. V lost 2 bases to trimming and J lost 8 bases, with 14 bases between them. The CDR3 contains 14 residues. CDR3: CASSFLAGDDEQFF. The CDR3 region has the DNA TGTGCCAGCAGCTTTCTGGCAGGGGATGATGAGCAGTTCTTC.

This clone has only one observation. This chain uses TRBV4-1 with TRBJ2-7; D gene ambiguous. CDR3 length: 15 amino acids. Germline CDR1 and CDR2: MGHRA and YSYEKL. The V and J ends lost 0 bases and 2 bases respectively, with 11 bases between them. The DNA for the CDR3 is TGCGCCAGCAGCCAAGATATGGGCCAGGCCTACGAGCAGTACTTC. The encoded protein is CASSQDMGQAYEQYF.

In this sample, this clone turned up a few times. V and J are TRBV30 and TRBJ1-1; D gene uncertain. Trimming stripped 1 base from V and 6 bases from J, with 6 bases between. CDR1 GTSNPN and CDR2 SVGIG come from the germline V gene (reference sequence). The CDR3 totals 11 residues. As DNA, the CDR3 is TGTGCCTGGAGTGACAGCCCTGAAGCTTTCTTT. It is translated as CAWSDSPEAFF.

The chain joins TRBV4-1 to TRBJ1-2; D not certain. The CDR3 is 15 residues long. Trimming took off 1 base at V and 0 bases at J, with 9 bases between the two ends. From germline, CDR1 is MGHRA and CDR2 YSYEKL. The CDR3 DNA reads TGCGCCAGCAGCCAAGTTTTAGAACCTAACTATGGCTACACCTTC. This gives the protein CASSQVLEPNYGYTF.